This T cell receptor (beta chain) was retrieved from a study of CD8 T cells in Susac syndrome. Study as a whole: The sequenced Susac syndrome patients included about six who had clinically active disease and eight who were in remission.

V lost 2 bases to trimming and J lost 10 bases, with 10 bases between them. The CDR3 has 13 residues. Germline lookup yields CDR1 SGHNT and CDR2 YYREEE (reference sequence). Random hexamers primed reverse transcription of roughly 0.45 to 1 ug RNA. TCRdb reprocessed the immunoSEQ multiplex PCR reads with MiXCR, giving one entry per CDR3 protein. The sample has about 190,000 distinct CDR3 sequences; approximately 96% are singletons. The receptor's source is a human donor with Susac syndrome. What was sequenced was CD4+ T cells from PBMCs. The chain links TRBV5-4 to TRBJ2-6, with D perhaps TRBD1 (5 bases). CDR3 sequence: CASSFQGVNVLTF. CDR3 nucleotides: TGTGCCAGCAGCTTTCAGGGTGTGAACGTCCTGACTTTC.